This T cell receptor beta chain was observed in a study of CD8+ T cells in alopecia areata. General study results and limits: There were also resident alphabeta T cells of normal skin sequenced in scalp samples. Lesional scalp displayed greater clonality than normal scalp, most notably in alopecia totalis/universalis.

Investigators isolated RNA and reverse transcribed it into cDNA to act as the sequencing template. Generated by immunoSEQ multiplex PCR, the TCRdb table keeps only in-frame clones and is missing some. This table holds under 75,000 clones, about 45% found once. As to this clone: Its antigen remains unknown.

There are 14 residues in the CDR3. Looked up from germline, CDR1 is GTSNPN and CDR2 is SVGIG (reference sequence). V shed 0 bases and J shed 0 bases, with 9 bases lying between them. The sequencing here drew on CD8+ T cells sorted from blood, taken at week 0. This TCR derives from a human donor with alopecia areata. This chain connects TRBV30 to TRBJ2-7, with D perhaps TRBD2 (6 bases). The CDR3 reads CAWSVLAHSYEQYF. The CDR3 DNA is TGTGCCTGGAGTGTGCTAGCGCACTCCTACGAGCAGTACTTC. Drawing the rest from reference TRBV30 and TRBJ2-7, the complete variable domain is SQTIHQWPATLVQPVGSPLSLECTVEGTSNPNLYWYRQAAGRGLQLLFYSVGIGQISSEVPQNLSASRPQDRQFILSSKKLLLSDSGFYLCAWSVLAHSYEQYFGPGTRLTVT.